This T cell receptor (beta chain) emerged from a study of T cell clonotyping in hematopoietic cell transplantation (TCRdb year 2021). In the study overall: The study collected 110 to 150 blood samples from approximately 35 consecutive transplant recipients and their related donors. Patients were recruited between September 2015 and 2017 and followed until September 2020 or death. The research as a whole found: Broader TCR repertoire diversity after transplant was predicted by Inverse Simpson Index values from donors and from recipients before transplant. Sample size was limited, and cells were not sorted, so CD4 and CD8 repertoire contributions could not be separated. Overlap with donor repertoires was found for only a small fraction of recipient repertoires, with over 95% found to appear de novo at the given depth. After transplant, TCR diversity in recipients dropped, and pathologically expanded clonotypes increased progressively from day 30 to day 180.

Looking up the germline V gene (reference sequence) yields CDR1 MNHEY and CDR2 SMNVEV. The CDR3, from cysteine to phenylalanine, totals 13 residues. Only the CDR3 DNA stays, 39 bases, in frame from base 1. The V and J ends are trimmed by 5 bases and 1 base, leaving 8 bases between them. For TCR beta sequencing, blood samples came from the related transplant donors. Nuclei Lysis Solution was used to extract genomic DNA from fresh or cryopreserved unfractionated peripheral blood mononuclear cells. Details on this clone: The antigen it binds to is not known. There are no base qualities to consult, and no much larger clone falls within one base.

The immunoSEQ assay, a bias-controlled multiplex PCR using V- and J-specific primers, was used to amplify TCR beta CDR3 regions from genomic DNA. A proprietary barcode and Illumina adapter sequences were added to the CDR3 amplicons in a second PCR step. An Illumina MiSeq instrument was used for sequencing of the CDR3 libraries. The study's processing was this. Export and quality control were performed with immunoSEQ Analyzer 3.0, and downstream analyses were performed with R Bioconductor and Immunarch. Only productive rearrangements in the normalized downsampled data set went into calculating the repertoire metrics. Pathologically expanded clonotypes were defined as those larger than 5 templates in the normalized cohort. The Inverse Simpson Index served as the measure of repertoire diversity. CMV-specificity analyses were carried out on the non-normalized data set to capture all clonotypes. Not all clones reach the TCRdb copy of this immuneACCESS table, which keeps in-frame sequences only. Checked studies attribute under half of the gap to unresolved V genes and leave the rest unexplained. V and J calls and clone size are as listed in that table; D and trimming were resolved from the DNA. The table for this sample lists approximately 41,000 clones; about 95% of them were counted only once. The ten largest clonotypes hold 0.95% of the sample.

The sequence is built from TRBV27 and TRBJ1-1; too little of a D gene remains to name it. The origin of this receptor is a man aged 25-45 years in good health. Some clones in this sample may be carry-over from other donors' samples. What was sequenced was peripheral blood mononuclear cells. The nucleotides are TGTGCCAGCAGTCCCTTGGAGAACACTGAAGCTTTCTTT. It specifies CASSPLENTEAFF.